This T cell receptor (beta chain) was recorded in a study of cytomegalovirus exposure and HLA in healthy donors. Regarding the study as a whole: Among the most significant clusters, several appeared linked to common viral pathogens in a later analysis. In an earlier analysis, most TCR beta V segments were productive about 87% or about 30% of the time.

To note about this clone: Its specificity is unknown.

60 Vbeta and 13 Jbeta primers were used in PCR. Sequencing used immunoSEQ multiplex PCR; TCRdb keeps in-frame clones, though not all of them. The sample carries roughly 130,000 clones, roughly 82% recorded once. The CDR3 length is 14 residues. Germline loops: CDR1 SGHAT, CDR2 FQNNGV. V shed 2 bases, J shed 5 bases, and the junction held 5 bases outside the gene matches. The TCR comes from a male donor in good health and CMV-seropositive. The chain carries TRBV11-2 and TRBJ2-5; the match to TRBD2 covers 7 bases. The sample taken for sequencing was PBMCs. The CDR3 is CASSLMGGPETQYF. CDR3 nucleotides: TGTGCCAGCAGCTTAATGGGAGGGCCGGAGACCCAGTACTTC.